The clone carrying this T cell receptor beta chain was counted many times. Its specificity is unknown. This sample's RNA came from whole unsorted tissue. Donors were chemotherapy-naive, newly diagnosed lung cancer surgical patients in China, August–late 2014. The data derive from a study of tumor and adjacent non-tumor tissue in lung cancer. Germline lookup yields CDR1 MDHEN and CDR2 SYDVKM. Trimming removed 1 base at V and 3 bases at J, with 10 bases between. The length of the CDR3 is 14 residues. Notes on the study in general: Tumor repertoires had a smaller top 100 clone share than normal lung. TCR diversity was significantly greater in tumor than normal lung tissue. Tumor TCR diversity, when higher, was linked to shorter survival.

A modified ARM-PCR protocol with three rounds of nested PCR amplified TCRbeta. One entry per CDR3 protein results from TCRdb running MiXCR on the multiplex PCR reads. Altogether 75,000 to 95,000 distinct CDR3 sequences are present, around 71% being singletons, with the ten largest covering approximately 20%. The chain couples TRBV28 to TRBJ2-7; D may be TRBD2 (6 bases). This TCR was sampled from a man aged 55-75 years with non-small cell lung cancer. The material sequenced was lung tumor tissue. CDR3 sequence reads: CASSLSLADYEQYF. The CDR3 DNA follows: TGTGCCAGCAGTTTATCCTTAGCGGACTACGAGCAGTACTTC. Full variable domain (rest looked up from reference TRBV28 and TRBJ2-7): DVKVTQSSRYLVKRTGEKVFLECVQDMDHENMFWYRQDPGLGLRLIYFSYDVKMKEKGDIPEGYSVSREKKERFSLILESASTNQTSMYLCASSLSLADYEQYFGPGTRLTVT.